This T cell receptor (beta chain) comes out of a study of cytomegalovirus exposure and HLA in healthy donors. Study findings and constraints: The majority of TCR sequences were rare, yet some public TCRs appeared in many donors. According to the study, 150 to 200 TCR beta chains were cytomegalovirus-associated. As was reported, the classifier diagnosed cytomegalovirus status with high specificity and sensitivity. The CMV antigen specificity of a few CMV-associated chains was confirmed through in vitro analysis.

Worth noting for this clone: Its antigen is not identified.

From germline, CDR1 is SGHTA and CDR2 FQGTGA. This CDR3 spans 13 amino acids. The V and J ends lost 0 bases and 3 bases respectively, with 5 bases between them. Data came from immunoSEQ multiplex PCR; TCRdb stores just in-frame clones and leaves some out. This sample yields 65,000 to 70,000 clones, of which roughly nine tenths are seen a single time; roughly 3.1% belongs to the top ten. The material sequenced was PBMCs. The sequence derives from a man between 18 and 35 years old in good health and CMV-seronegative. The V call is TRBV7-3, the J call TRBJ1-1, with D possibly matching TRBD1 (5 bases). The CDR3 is CASSLTGDTEAFF. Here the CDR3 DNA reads TGTGCCAGCAGCTTAACAGGGGACACTGAAGCTTTCTTT.